Sequencing of this T cell receptor (beta chain) was carried out in a study of blood T cell repertoires in COVID-19 (dated by TCRdb to about 2020). Looking at the study overall: Collaborator samples came from the United States, Italy and Spain and covered acute and convalescent phases of COVID-19. The material from the prospective study consisted of cDNA or gDNA derived from T cells, B-cell-depleted T cells, or PBMCs. Subjects who had been exposed to COVID-19, were actively infected with it, or had recovered from it provided the deeply sampled blood TCRbeta repertoires that made up the dataset. The repertoires were released in a freely available public database meant as a resource for research on the immune response to SARS-CoV-2. The samples were drawn from the first 160 participants of the ongoing ImmuneRACE study and from 950 to 1,500 subjects provided by 6 global collaborators. Nearly every sample came with metadata listing a de-identified subject ID, COVID-19 status, age in years and sex. Where available, HLA class I and class II types were taken from metadata supplied by the sample provider and were not determined by assay-based typing. Broader findings and caveats from the paper: How much clinical and demographic metadata was included differed by source and by participant, and the metadata was provided uncurated.

Collaborating institutions collected whole blood in K2EDTA tubes following their own protocols. For TCRbeta analysis, collaborators shipped samples as frozen whole blood, isolated PBMCs, or DNA extracted from either of those sample types. A word on this clone: It has no known antigen specificity. Base qualities are not provided; no much larger clone lies one nucleotide away.

TCRbeta CDR3 regions were amplified from genomic DNA using the immunoSEQ Assay, a bias-controlled multiplex PCR. Turning to the authors' computational methods: The number of nucleated cells in each sample was estimated by amplification of reference gene primers within the assay. To quantify the absolute abundance of each unique TCRbeta CDR3 rearrangement, sequence reads were collapsed and filtered. For each sample, productive Simpson clonality was calculated as the square root of Simpson's diversity index across productive rearrangements. TCRdb limited this immuneACCESS table to in-frame rearrangements with V and J called. A share of clones is missing; checked studies link under half to unresolved V genes, and the rest is unexplained. The V and J calls and clone size come from that table; D and trimming were worked out from the DNA. In this sample the table shows roughly 160,000 clones, about 88% of which occur a single time. The ten largest clones take up 0.99% of the sample.

The specimen was peripheral blood. This receptor was identified in a man aged 18 to 30 with acute or convalescent COVID-19.

The DNA reads as follows: TGCGCCAGCAGTGAGTCGACGATTCTGGGGCGAGAGGCCTACAATGAGCAGTTCTTC. This codes for CASSESTILGREAYNEQFF. The rearranged chain carries TRBV10-2 and TRBJ2-1; tentative D gene TRBD1, with 5 bases matching. V drops 0 bases and J drops 2 bases, leaving 20 bases in between. The germline V gene encodes CDR1 WSHSY and CDR2 SAAADI. The CDR3 starts with the cysteine, ends with the phenylalanine, and has 19 residues. Solely the CDR3 DNA is kept, with 57 bases framed from the first base.